These 29 T cell receptor beta chains originate from one sample sequenced in a study of blood T cells in healthy people across ages. The use of a sample-barcoded 5' primer and a J-beta primer mix characterized a second PCR of roughly 6 to 11 cycles. TCRdb redid the calling of the 5' RACE reads with MiXCR, one entry per CDR3 protein. The repertoire holds about 780,000 distinct CDR3 sequences, with 35% to 50% as singletons. The sequencing sample was made of blood. The receptors here all came from an elderly man in good health.

This clonotype was found a few times. The genes are TRBV24-1 and TRBJ2-1; possibly TRBD1 for D (6 bases). Germline-derived CDR1 and CDR2 are KGHDR and SFDVKD. V gave up 5 bases and J gave up 8 bases, with 15 bases separating them. CDR3 length: 14 amino acids. The CDR3: CATSALTGFDEQFF. The CDR3 nucleotides read TGTGCCACCAGTGCCCTGACAGGATTCGATGAGCAGTTCTTC.

This clonotype was found many times. The chain combines TRBV7-9 with TRBJ2-7, with D perhaps TRBD1 or TRBD2 (5 bases each). Germline-derived CDR1 and CDR2 are SEHNR and FQNEAQ (reference sequence). V dropped 6 bases and J dropped 1 base, with 16 bases sitting between them. The CDR3 covers 15 residues. The CDR3 loop reads CASRPLGGASYEQYF. CDR3 bases: TGTGCCAGCAGACCACTTGGGGGTGCTTCCTACGAGCAGTACTTC.

The CDR3 protein is CASSLSDSTDTQYF. The CDR3 DNA sequence: TGCGCCAGCAGCTTGTCGGATAGCACAGATACGCAGTATTTT. The rearrangement links TRBV5-1 to TRBJ2-3; no firm D call. The V gene lost 1 base and the J gene lost 0 bases, with 6 bases spanning the gap. CDR3 length: 14 amino acids. Looked up from germline, CDR1 is SGHRS and CDR2 is YFSETQ.

This clonotype appeared a few times. The chain combines TRBV11-2 with TRBJ2-4, with TRBD2 identical over 12 bases. Germline values: CDR1 SGHAT, CDR2 FQNNGV. The CDR3 length is 18 residues. V was pared by 5 bases and J by 0 bases, with 8 bases of the junction left unmatched. CDR3 in DNA: TGTGCCAGCAGCCCCGGACTAGCGGGGCAAGTAGCCAAAAACATTCAGTACTTC. This sequence encodes CASSPGLAGQVAKNIQYF.

To note about this clonotype: A much larger clone lies one base from this, so it may be a read error. The chain is built from TRBV7-3 and TRBJ2-1; possibly TRBD1 for D (5 bases). CDR3 length equals 15 residues. CDR1 and CDR2 from the germline V gene are SGHTA and FQGTGA. Trimming pared 5 bases from V and 6 bases from J, leaving 17 bases between. This CDR3 reads CASSPNPPQGNEQFF. Written as DNA, the CDR3 is TGTGCCAGCAGCCCAAACCCTCCGCAGGGCAATGAGCAGTTCTTC.

Details on this clonotype: Sequence at one end of the junction differs from germline and may be a read error. The rearrangement joins TRBV29-1 to TRBJ2-4, with TRBD2 as a possible D gene (5 bases). Germline-derived CDR1 and CDR2 are SQVTM and ANQGSEA. This CDR3 comprises 13 residues. The CDR3 sequence is CSVGEIAKNIRYF. The CDR3 DNA sequence: TGCAGCGTTGGGGAGATAGCCAAAAACATTCGGTACTTC.

This clonotype turned up a few times. V is TRBV5-5 and J is TRBJ2-3; tentative D call: TRBD2 (5 bases). V lost 5 bases, J lost 2 bases, and 18 bases lay in between. The CDR3 is 16 amino acids. The germline CDR1 and CDR2 sequences are SGHKS and YYEKEE (reference sequence). CDR3 coding DNA: TGTGCCAGCAGGACCCTGCTGTCGGGAATCACAGATACGCAGTATTTT. Translation gives CASRTLLSGITDTQYF.

The chain has TRBV7-9 and TRBJ2-7; the D gene is possibly TRBD1 (6 bases). V was cut by 5 bases and J by 4 bases, with 18 bases left in between. The CDR3 extends over 15 amino acids. Germline V gene data show CDR1 as SEHNR and CDR2 as FQNEAQ (reference sequence). DNA of the CDR3: TGTGCCAGCAGCATCGCGCTGACAGGTCATTACGAGCAGTACTTC. This translates into CASSIALTGHYEQYF.

CDR3 bases: TGTGCCAGCGGCGTGGGCTATAATTCACCCCTCCACTTT. This sequence encodes CASGVGYNSPLHF. V is TRBV7-2 and J is TRBJ1-6; D gene unclear. The CDR3 is made up of 13 amino acids. With 8 bases removed from V and 3 bases from J, the gap between germline ends came to 8 bases. CDR1 and CDR2 from the germline V gene are SGHTA and FQGNSA.

In regard to this clonotype: An end of the junction does not agree with germline; a read error may underlie this. The chain combines TRBV20-1 with TRBJ2-7; 8 bases map to TRBD1. Looked up from germline, CDR1 is DFQATT and CDR2 is SNEGSKA (reference sequence). The CDR3 sequence is 13 residues long. CDR3 DNA: TGCAGTGCGCCGGGACAGGAGTCCTACGAGCGGTACTTC. Its translation is CSAPGQESYERYF.

In its sample, this clonotype was seen many times. The rearrangement joins TRBV2 to TRBJ1-2; perhaps TRBD1 as D (6 bases). The CDR3 contains 14 residues. V was clipped by 5 bases and J by 4 bases, with 14 bases between them. Germline loops: CDR1 SNHLY, CDR2 FYNNEI. The CDR3 region is CASSKDRAGYGYTF. For the CDR3, the DNA is TGTGCCAGCAGTAAGGACAGAGCCGGCTATGGCTACACCTTC.

The rearrangement uses TRBV20-1 and TRBJ2-4; TRBD2 agrees at 15 bases. Gene TRBJ2-5 matches the end of the DNA better, so the J call may be wrong. Germline CDR1 is DFQATT and CDR2 is SNEGSKA (reference sequence). The CDR3 is 16 residues long. For the CDR3, the DNA is TGCAGTGCCAGACCGCGGACTAGCGGGGGGGCTGAGACCCAGTACTTC. This sequence encodes CSARPRTSGGAETQYF.

This chain uses TRBV11-1 with TRBJ2-1; 9 nucleotides agree with TRBD2. Germline CDR1 is SGHAT and CDR2 is FQDESV (reference sequence). Losses at the gene ends were 1 base for V and 5 bases for J; bases not matched to a gene: 3. The CDR3 length is 15 residues. The CDR3 protein is CASSLGGRAHNEQFF. The CDR3 DNA is TGTGCCAGCAGCTTAGGCGGGAGGGCCCACAATGAGCAGTTCTTC.

The rearrangement links TRBV4-2 to TRBJ1-2; D not resolved. The CDR3 has 11 amino acids. Trimming stripped 0 bases from V and 7 bases from J, with 3 bases between. Germline V gene lookup returns CDR1 LGHNA and CDR2 YNFKEQ. CDR3 sequence reads: CASSQESGYTF. As DNA, the CDR3 is TGTGCCAGCAGCCAAGAGTCTGGCTACACCTTC.

The V gene is TRBV4-2, the J gene TRBJ1-4; D is perhaps TRBD1 (5 bases). The CDR3 loop spans 16 amino acids. From germline, CDR1 is LGHNA and CDR2 YNFKEQ. V was trimmed by 4 bases and J by 0 bases, leaving 12 bases between them. The CDR3 DNA follows: TGTGCCAGCAGCCCCGCCGGGACGACAACTAATGAAAAACTGTTTTTT. Translated, it gives CASSPAGTTTNEKLFF.

This clonotype came up once. The rearrangement uses TRBV7-7 and TRBJ2-7; weak D call: TRBD2 (6 bases). The J call could be wrong; TRBJ2-5 is a better fit for the DNA end. CDR3 length: 13 amino acids. Germline V gene sequence: CDR1 SSHAT, CDR2 FNYEAQ (reference sequence). This CDR3 reads CASSAGLKETQYF. DNA of the CDR3: TGTGCCAGCAGCGCGGGACTGAAAGAGACCCAGTACTTC.

Only a few counts were recorded for this clonotype. The chain links TRBV25-1 to TRBJ2-3; 10 positions match TRBD2. The germline CDR1 and CDR2 sequences are MGHDK and SYGVNS. Trimming cost V 5 bases and J 5 bases; bases outside gene matches: 7. The CDR3 is made up of 15 amino acids. CDR3 DNA sequence: TGTGCCAGCAGTCGTCTAGCGGGAGATGGAGATACGCAGTATTTT. Translation: CASSRLAGDGDTQYF.

This chain joins TRBV7-2 and TRBJ2-7, with TRBD2 identical over 10 bases. The J call may be in error: the DNA end matches TRBJ2-5 better. Germline V gives CDR1 SGHTA, CDR2 FQGNSA. The CDR3 is made up of 15 amino acids. The CDR3 sequence is CASSASSGRRETQYF. The CDR3 DNA follows: TGTGCCAGCAGCGCGTCTAGCGGGAGAAGAGAGACCCAGTACTTC.

V is TRBV6-1 and J is TRBJ1-1; 10 bases agree with TRBD1. V was clipped by 5 bases and J by 0 bases; unmatched bases: 15. This CDR3 region has 19 residues. CDR1 is MNHNS, CDR2 SASEGT, per germline. The CDR3 is CASSMNPGQGTWMNTEAFF. The CDR3 DNA is TGTGCCAGCAGTATGAACCCGGGACAGGGGACTTGGATGAACACTGAAGCTTTCTTT.

This sequence joins TRBV7-2 and TRBJ2-3, with 7 bases fitting TRBD2. J lost 1 base, V lost 6 bases, and 4 bases had no gene match. The CDR3 extends over 14 amino acids. Per the germline V gene, CDR1 is SGHTA and CDR2 is FQGNSA. This CDR3 reads CASSISGGTDTQYF. The CDR3 DNA follows: TGTGCCAGCAGTATAAGCGGGGGCACAGATACGCAGTATTTT.

This clonotype was counted a few times. V usage is TRBV11-1 and J usage is TRBJ2-4; TRBD1 matches 9 bases. CDR1 is SGHAT, CDR2 FQDESV, per germline (reference sequence). The trim removed 3 bases at V and 8 bases at J, leaving 8 bases unmatched. The CDR3 spans 15 residues. The CDR3 reads CASSFRGTGIDIQYF. CDR3 in DNA: TGTGCCAGCAGCTTTAGGGGGACAGGGATAGACATTCAGTACTTC.

This clonotype was detected many times. The genes are TRBV20-1 and TRBJ2-3; D is uncertain. The CDR3 runs 15 residues. V lost 0 bases, J lost 2 bases, and 12 bases lay in between. CDR1 is DFQATT and CDR2 is SNEGSKA in the germline V gene (reference sequence). For the CDR3, the DNA is TGCAGTGCTAGAGAGGCGAATACAGCCACAGATACGCAGTATTTT. Translated, it gives CSAREANTATDTQYF.

This clonotype came up once. V gene TRBV30 combines with J gene TRBJ2-5; TRBD2 matches 9 bases. CDR1 is GTSNPN, CDR2 SVGIG, per germline (reference sequence). V lost 3 bases and J lost 5; bases outside the gene matches: 7. The CDR3 sequence is 14 residues long. This chain's CDR3 is CAWSRTSESETQYF. The CDR3 coding sequence is TGTGCCTGGAGCAGGACTAGCGAGAGTGAGACCCAGTACTTC. The variable domain in full, completed from reference TRBV30 and TRBJ2-5, reads SQTIHQWPATLVQPVGSPLSLECTVEGTSNPNLYWYRQAAGRGLQLLFYSVGIGQISSEVPQNLSASRPQDRQFILSSKKLLLSDSGFYLCAWSRTSESETQYFGPGTRLLVL.

This clonotype has at least ten counts. The rearrangement links TRBV7-2 to TRBJ2-4; TRBD2 matches 8 bases. Germline loops: CDR1 SGHTA, CDR2 FQGNSA. The CDR3 consists of 17 residues. After removal of 6 bases from V and 2 bases from J, the junction contained 12 bases not matched to a gene. The CDR3 protein is CASRLAAREVSKNIQYF. The DNA of the CDR3 is TGTGCCAGCAGACTAGCGGCCAGGGAAGTTTCCAAAAACATTCAGTACTTC.

This chain connects TRBV7-2 to TRBJ1-5; TRBD1 matches at 7 bases. The V and J ends lost 5 bases and 7 bases, in that order; junction bases with no gene match: 8. Germline V gene data show CDR1 as SGHTA and CDR2 as FQGNSA. The CDR3 covers 14 residues. In nucleotides, the CDR3 is TGTGCCAGCAGCCTCGGACAGGCCCCACAGCCCCAGCATTTT. It is translated as CASSLGQAPQPQHF.

With respect to this clonotype: It may be a read error: a sequence one base away is much more abundant. The V call is TRBV7-2, the J call TRBJ2-1; the match to TRBD1 covers 10 bases. The CDR3 covers 19 residues. The germline V gene encodes CDR1 SGHTA and CDR2 FQGNSA. The CDR3, as DNA: TGTGCCAGCAGCTTAGCCGGCTTTAAGACAGGGGGCATCTACAGTGAGCAGTTCTTC. It translates to CASSLAGFKTGGIYSEQFF.

The chain joins TRBV3-1 to TRBJ2-3, with D perhaps TRBD2 (5 bases). The V end lost 2 bases, the J end lost 4 bases, and 10 bases lay between the germline ends. The CDR3 spans 14 residues. The V gene's germline CDR1 is LGHDT and CDR2 YNNKEL (reference sequence). CDR3 DNA: TGTGCCAGCAGCCAATCAGTTAGCGCAGATACGCAGTATTTT. This translates into CASSQSVSADTQYF.

The gene calls are TRBV7-9 and TRBJ2-1, with 11 bases that match TRBD2. The CDR3 runs 14 residues. The trim removed 6 bases at V and 9 bases at J, leaving 7 bases unmatched. CDR1 and CDR2 from the germline V gene are SEHNR and FQNEAQ (reference sequence). The CDR3 reads CASRSTSGMGEQFF. The CDR3 nucleotides read TGTGCCAGCAGGTCGACTAGCGGGATGGGTGAGCAGTTCTTC.

A few counts support this clonotype. The rearrangement joins TRBV7-2 to TRBJ2-3, with unresolved D. CDR1 and CDR2 (germline): SGHTA, FQGNSA. This CDR3 contains 16 residues. Trimming shortened V by 1 base and J by 0 bases, and 11 bases separated the two germline ends. CDR3 in amino acids: CASSLGMATSTDTQYF. The CDR3 coding sequence is TGTGCCAGCAGCTTAGGGATGGCGACCAGCACAGATACGCAGTATTTT. The complete variable domain, with remaining parts taken from reference TRBV7-2 and TRBJ2-3, reads GAGVSQSPSNKVTEKGKDVELRCDPISGHTALYWYRQSLGQGLEFLIYFQGNSAPDKSGLPSDRFSAERTGGSVSTLTIQRTQQEDSAVYLCASSLGMATSTDTQYFGPGTRLTVL.